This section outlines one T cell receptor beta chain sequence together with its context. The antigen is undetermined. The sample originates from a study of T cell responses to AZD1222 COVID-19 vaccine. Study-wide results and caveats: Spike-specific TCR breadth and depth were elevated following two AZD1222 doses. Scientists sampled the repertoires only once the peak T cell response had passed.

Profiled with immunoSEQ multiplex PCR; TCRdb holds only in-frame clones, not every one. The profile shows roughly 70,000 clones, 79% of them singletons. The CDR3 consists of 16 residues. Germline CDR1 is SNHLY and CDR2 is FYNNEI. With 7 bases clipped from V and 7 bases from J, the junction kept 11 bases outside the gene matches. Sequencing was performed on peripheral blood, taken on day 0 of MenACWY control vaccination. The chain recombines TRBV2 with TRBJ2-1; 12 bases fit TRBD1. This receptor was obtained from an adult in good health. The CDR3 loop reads CASKDKGQGAMNEQFF. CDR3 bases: TGTGCCAGCAAAGATAAGGGACAGGGGGCGATGAATGAGCAGTTCTTC.